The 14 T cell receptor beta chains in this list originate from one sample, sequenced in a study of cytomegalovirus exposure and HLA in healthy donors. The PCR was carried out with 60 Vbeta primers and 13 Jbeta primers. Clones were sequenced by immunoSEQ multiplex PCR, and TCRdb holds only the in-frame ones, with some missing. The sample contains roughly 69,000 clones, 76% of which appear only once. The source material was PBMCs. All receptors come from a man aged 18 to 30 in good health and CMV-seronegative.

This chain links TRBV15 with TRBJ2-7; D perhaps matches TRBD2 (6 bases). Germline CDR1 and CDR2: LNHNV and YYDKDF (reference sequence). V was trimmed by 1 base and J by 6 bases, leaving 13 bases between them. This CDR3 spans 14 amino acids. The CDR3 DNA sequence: TGTGCCACCAGCAGAGTACTAGCTTTGTCCGAGCAGTACTTC. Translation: CATSRVLALSEQYF.

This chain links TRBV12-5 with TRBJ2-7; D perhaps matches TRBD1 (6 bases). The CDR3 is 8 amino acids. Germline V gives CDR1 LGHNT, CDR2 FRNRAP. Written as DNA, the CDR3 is TGTTCAGGGGTCGAGCAGTACGTC. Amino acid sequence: CSGVEQYV.

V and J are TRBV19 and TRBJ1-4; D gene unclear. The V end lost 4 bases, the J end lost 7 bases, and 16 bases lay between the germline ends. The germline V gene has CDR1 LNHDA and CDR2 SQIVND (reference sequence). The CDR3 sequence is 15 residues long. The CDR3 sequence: CASSTTETEGEKLFF. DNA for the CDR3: TGTGCCAGTAGTACCACAGAAACGGAGGGTGAAAAACTGTTTTTT. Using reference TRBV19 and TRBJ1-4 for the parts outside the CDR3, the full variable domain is DGGITQSPKYLFRKEGQNVTLSCEQNLNHDAMYWYRQDPGQGLRLIYYSQIVNDFQKGDIAEGYSVSREKKESFPLTVTSAQKNPTAFYLCASSTTETEGEKLFFGSGTQLSVL.

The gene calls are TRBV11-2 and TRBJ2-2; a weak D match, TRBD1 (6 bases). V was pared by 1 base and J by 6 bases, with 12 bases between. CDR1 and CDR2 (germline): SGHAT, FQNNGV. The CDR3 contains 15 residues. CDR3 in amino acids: CASSLATGFSGELFF. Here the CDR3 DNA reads TGTGCCAGCAGCTTAGCGACAGGTTTCTCCGGGGAGCTGTTTTTT.

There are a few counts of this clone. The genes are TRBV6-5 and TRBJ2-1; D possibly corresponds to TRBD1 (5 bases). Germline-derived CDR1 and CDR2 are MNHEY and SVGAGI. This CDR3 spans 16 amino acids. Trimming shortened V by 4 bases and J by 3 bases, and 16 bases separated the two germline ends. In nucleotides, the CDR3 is TGTGCCAGCAGTTCCCAGTTGGGTCAGGGCTACAATGAGCAGTTCTTC. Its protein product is CASSSQLGQGYNEQFF.

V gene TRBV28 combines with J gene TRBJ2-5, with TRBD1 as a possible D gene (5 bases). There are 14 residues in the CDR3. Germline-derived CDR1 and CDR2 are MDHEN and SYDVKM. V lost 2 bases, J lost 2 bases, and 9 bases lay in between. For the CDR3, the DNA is TGTGCCAGCAGTTTACCCCCAGGGCAAGAGACCCAGTACTTC. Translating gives CASSLPPGQETQYF.

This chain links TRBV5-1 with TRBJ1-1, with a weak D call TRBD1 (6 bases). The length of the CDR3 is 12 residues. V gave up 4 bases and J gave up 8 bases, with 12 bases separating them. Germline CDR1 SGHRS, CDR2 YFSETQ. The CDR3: CASSTEGGEAFF. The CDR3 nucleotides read TGCGCCAGCAGCACCGAGGGGGGGGAAGCTTTCTTT.

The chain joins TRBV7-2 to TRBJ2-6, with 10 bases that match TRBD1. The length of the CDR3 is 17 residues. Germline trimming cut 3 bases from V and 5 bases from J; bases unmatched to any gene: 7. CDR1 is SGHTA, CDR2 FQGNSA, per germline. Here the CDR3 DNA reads TGTGCCAGCAGCTTCCTGGGACAGGGGAGGAGGGCCAACGTCCTGACTTTC. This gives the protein CASSFLGQGRRANVLTF. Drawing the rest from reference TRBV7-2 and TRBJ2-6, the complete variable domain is GAGVSQSPSNKVTEKGKDVELRCDPISGHTALYWYRQSLGQGLEFLIYFQGNSAPDKSGLPSDRFSAERTGGSVSTLTIQRTQQEDSAVYLCASSFLGQGRRANVLTFGAGSRLTVL.

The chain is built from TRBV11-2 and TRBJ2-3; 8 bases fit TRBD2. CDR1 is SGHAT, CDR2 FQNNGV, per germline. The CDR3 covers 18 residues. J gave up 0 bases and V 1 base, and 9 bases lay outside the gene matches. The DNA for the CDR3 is TGTGCCAGCAGCTTAGTGGGGGCGGCGGGGGGAAGCACAGATACGCAGTATTTT. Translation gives CASSLVGAAGGSTDTQYF.

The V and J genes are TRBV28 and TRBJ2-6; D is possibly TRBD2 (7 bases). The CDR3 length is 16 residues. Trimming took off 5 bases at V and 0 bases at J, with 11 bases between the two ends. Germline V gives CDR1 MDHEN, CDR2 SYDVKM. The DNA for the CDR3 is TGTGCCAGCAGTCGGGGAGGGGGCTCTGGGGCCAACGTCCTGACTTTC. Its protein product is CASSRGGGSGANVLTF.

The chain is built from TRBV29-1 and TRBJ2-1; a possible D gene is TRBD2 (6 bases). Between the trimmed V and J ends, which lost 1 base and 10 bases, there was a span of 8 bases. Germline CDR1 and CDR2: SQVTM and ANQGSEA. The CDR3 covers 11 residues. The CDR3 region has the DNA TGCAGCGTTGAAGCGGGGGACGAGCAGTTCTTC. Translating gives CSVEAGDEQFF.

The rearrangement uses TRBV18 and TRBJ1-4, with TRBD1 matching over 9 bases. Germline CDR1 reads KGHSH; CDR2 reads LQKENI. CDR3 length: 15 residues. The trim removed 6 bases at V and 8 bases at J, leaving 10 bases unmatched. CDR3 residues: CASSRRDREIEKLFF. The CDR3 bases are TGTGCCAGCTCCCGCCGGGACAGGGAGATCGAAAAACTGTTTTTT.

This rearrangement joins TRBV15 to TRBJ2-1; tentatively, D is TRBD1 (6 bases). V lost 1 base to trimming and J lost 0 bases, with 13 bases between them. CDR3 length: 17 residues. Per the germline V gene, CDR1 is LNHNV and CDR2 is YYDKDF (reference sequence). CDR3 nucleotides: TGTGCCACCAGCAGAGCTCCCCCACAGGGCTCCTACAATGAGCAGTTCTTC. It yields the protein CATSRAPPQGSYNEQFF.

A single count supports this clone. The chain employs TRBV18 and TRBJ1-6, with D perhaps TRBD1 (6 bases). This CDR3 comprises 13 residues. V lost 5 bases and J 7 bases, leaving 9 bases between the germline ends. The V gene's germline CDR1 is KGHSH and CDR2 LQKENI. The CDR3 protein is CASSNRANSPLHF. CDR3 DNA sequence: TGTGCCAGCTCAAACAGGGCGAATTCACCCCTCCACTTT.